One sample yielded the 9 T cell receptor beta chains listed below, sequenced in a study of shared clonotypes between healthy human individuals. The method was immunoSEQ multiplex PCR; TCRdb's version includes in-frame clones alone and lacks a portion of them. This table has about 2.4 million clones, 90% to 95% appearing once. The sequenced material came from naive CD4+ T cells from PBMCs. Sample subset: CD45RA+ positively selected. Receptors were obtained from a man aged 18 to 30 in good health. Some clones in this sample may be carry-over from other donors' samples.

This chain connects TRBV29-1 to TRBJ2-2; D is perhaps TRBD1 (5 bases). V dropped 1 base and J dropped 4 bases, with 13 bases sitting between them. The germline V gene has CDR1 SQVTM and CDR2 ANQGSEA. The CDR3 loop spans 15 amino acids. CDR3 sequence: CSVEGQPLGTGELFF. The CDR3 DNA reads TGCAGCGTTGAAGGACAGCCCCTCGGCACCGGGGAGCTGTTTTTT.

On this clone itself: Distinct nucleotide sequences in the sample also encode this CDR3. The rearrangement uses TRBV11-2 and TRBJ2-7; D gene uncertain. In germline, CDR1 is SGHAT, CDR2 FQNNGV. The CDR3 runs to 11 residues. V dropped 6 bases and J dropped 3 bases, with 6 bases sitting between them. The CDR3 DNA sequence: TGTGCCAGCAGTTCGGTCTACGAGCAGTACTTC. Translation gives CASSSVYEQYF.

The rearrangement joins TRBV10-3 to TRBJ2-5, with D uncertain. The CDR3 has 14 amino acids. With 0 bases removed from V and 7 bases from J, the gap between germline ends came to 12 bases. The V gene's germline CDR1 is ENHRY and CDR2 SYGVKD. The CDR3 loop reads CAISESTSVGTQYF. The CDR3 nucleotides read TGTGCCATCAGTGAGTCGACTTCCGTGGGGACCCAGTACTTC.

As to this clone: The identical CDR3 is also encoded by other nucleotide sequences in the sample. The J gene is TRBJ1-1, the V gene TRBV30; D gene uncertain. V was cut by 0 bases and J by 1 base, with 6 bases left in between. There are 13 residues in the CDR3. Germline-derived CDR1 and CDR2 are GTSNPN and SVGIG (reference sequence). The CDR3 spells CAWSVGENTEAFF. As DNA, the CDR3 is TGTGCCTGGAGTGTAGGCGAGAACACTGAAGCTTTCTTT. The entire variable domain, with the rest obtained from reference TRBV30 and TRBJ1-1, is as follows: SQTIHQWPATLVQPVGSPLSLECTVEGTSNPNLYWYRQAAGRGLQLLFYSVGIGQISSEVPQNLSASRPQDRQFILSSKKLLLSDSGFYLCAWSVGENTEAFFGQGTRLTVV.

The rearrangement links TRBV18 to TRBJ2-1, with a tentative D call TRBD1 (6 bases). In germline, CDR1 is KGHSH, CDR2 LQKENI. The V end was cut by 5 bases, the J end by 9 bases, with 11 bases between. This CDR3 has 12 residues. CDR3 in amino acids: CASSLQGVEQFF. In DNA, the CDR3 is TGTGCCAGCTCATTACAGGGAGTTGAGCAGTTCTTC.

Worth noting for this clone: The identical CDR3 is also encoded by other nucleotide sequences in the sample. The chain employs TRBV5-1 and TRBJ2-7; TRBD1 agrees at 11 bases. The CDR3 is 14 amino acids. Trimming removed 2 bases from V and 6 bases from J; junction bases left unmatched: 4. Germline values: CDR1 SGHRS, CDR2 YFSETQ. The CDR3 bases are TGCGCCAGCAGCTTAGAGGGGACAGGGGGCGAGCAGTACTTC. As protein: CASSLEGTGGEQYF. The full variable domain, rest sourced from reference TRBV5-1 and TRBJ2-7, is KAGVTQTPRYLIKTRGQQVTLSCSPISGHRSVSWYQQTPGQGLQFLFEYFSETQRNKGNFPGRFSGRQFSNSRSEMNVSTLELGDSALYLCASSLEGTGGEQYFGPGTRLTVT.

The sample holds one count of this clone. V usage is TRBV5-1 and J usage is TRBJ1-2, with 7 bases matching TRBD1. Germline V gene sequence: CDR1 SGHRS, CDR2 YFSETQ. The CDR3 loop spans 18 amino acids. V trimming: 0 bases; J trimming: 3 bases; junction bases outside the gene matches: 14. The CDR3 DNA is TGCGCCAGCAGCTTGGTGAGGGGGCGCGACAGCGTTCACTATGGCTACACCTTC. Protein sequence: CASSLVRGRDSVHYGYTF. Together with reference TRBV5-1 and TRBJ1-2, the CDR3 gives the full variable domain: KAGVTQTPRYLIKTRGQQVTLSCSPISGHRSVSWYQQTPGQGLQFLFEYFSETQRNKGNFPGRFSGRQFSNSRSEMNVSTLELGDSALYLCASSLVRGRDSVHYGYTFGSGTRLTVV.

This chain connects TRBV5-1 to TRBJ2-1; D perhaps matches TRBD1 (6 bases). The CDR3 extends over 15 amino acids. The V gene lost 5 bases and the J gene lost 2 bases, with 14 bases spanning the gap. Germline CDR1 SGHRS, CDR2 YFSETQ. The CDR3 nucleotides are TGCGCCAGCAGTCAAGGGGGTGAACCCTACAATGAGCAGTTCTTC. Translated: CASSQGGEPYNEQFF.

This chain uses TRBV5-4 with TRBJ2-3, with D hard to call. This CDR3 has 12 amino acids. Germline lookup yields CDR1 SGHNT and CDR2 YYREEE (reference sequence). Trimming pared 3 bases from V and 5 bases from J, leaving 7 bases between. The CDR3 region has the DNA TGTGCCAGCAGCTCGACCCAAGATACGCAGTATTTT. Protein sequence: CASSSTQDTQYF.